This T cell receptor beta chain was recovered during a study of shared clonotypes between healthy human individuals. The germline CDR1 and CDR2 sequences are GTSNPN and SVGIG (reference sequence). The ends were cut back, 0 bases at V and 3 bases at J, with 9 bases in the middle. The CDR3 runs to 13 residues. Data came from immunoSEQ multiplex PCR; TCRdb stores just in-frame clones and leaves some out. Seen here are approximately 530,000 clones, roughly 95% observed once, and the top ten hold under 0.06%. The sequenced material came from naive CD4+ T cells sorted from blood. This sample's subset: CD45RA+ positively selected. The V and J genes are TRBV30 and TRBJ2-7, with D hard to call. This TCR came from a woman in her twenties or thirties in good health. In nucleotides, the CDR3 is TGTGCCTGGAGTGTTGTGAGAGGCTACGAGCAGTACTTC. Its protein product is CAWSVVRGYEQYF.